The 17 T cell receptor beta chains below were found in one sample sequenced in a study of cytomegalovirus exposure and HLA in healthy donors. TCRdb's copy holds only in-frame clones and misses some; the assay was immunoSEQ multiplex PCR. The profile shows 90,000 to 110,000 clones, 88% of them singletons. The source material was PBMCs. These receptors all stem from a woman aged 18-29 years in good health and CMV-seronegative.

V and J are TRBV28 and TRBJ2-7; TRBD1 aligns across 8 bases. The CDR3 consists of 15 residues. Germline values: CDR1 MDHEN, CDR2 SYDVKM. Losses at the gene ends were 5 bases for V and 2 bases for J; bases not matched to a gene: 8. The CDR3 DNA follows: TGTGCCAGCAGTCGACCCGGGACAGGTACCTACGAGCAGTACTTC. It translates to CASSRPGTGTYEQYF.

Only one count was recorded for this clone. The V and J genes are TRBV28 and TRBJ2-7, with D possibly TRBD2 on 5 matching bases. This CDR3 spans 13 amino acids. Germline V gene lookup returns CDR1 MDHEN and CDR2 SYDVKM. Trimming removed 5 bases at V and 2 bases at J, with 10 bases between. CDR3 DNA sequence: TGTGCCAGCAGTACGGCGGGCACCTACGAGCAGTACTTC. Its protein product is CASSTAGTYEQYF.

The chain's CDR3 is CASSLAGTDTEAFF. In DNA form, the CDR3 reads TGTGCCAGCAGCTTAGCAGGGACTGACACTGAAGCTTTCTTT. The genes are TRBV7-9 and TRBJ1-1, with D possibly TRBD1 on 5 matching bases. The length of the CDR3 is 14 residues. V lost 0 bases to trimming and J lost 3 bases, with 8 bases between them. Per germline, CDR1 SEHNR and CDR2 FQNEAQ (reference sequence).

This sequence joins TRBV4-3 and TRBJ1-2; the D is unclear. V lost 0 bases and J 4 bases, leaving 9 bases between the germline ends. The germline CDR1 and CDR2 sequences are LGHNA and YSLEER. The CDR3 totals 14 residues. The CDR3 loop is CASSQEEDFYGYTF. CDR3 nucleotides: TGCGCCAGCAGCCAAGAGGAGGACTTCTATGGCTACACCTTC.

This chain uses TRBV5-4 with TRBJ2-7; unclear D gene. Germline V gene lookup returns CDR1 SGHNT and CDR2 YYREEE (reference sequence). The CDR3 runs to 15 residues. The V and J ends lost 0 bases and 4 bases respectively, with 14 bases between them. CDR3 nucleotide sequence: TGTGCCAGCAGCTTGGGGGTCGGAGAGATTTACGAGCAGTACTTC. Amino acid sequence: CASSLGVGEIYEQYF.

The rearrangement uses TRBV27 and TRBJ1-1; tentative D call: TRBD1 (6 bases). The V gene lost 6 bases and the J gene lost 3 bases, with 26 bases spanning the gap. Per germline, CDR1 MNHEY and CDR2 SMNVEV (reference sequence). This CDR3 has 18 amino acids. The CDR3 nucleotides are TGTGCCAGCAGAAAGTTGGTCGCAGGGGTCCCGTGGGACACTGAAGCTTTCTTT. The encoded protein is CASRKLVAGVPWDTEAFF.

The rearrangement joins TRBV6-5 to TRBJ1-1, with 7 bases lining up with TRBD1. V was clipped by 4 bases and J by 5 bases; unmatched bases: 10. The CDR3 extends over 15 amino acids. Germline CDR1 and CDR2: MNHEY and SVGAGI. The CDR3 nucleotides are TGTGCCAGCAGTTTCGAGGGGGCTGTAAGGACTGAAGCTTTCTTT. This codes for CASSFEGAVRTEAFF.

The CDR3 DNA sequence: TGCAGCGTTCTGGACAGAGGGGTCTCTGGAAACACCATATATTTT. Protein product: CSVLDRGVSGNTIYF. The chain uses TRBV29-1 and TRBJ1-3; D perhaps matches TRBD1 (6 bases). V dropped 5 bases and J dropped 0 bases, with 14 bases sitting between them. Germline V gene sequence: CDR1 SQVTM, CDR2 ANQGSEA. CDR3 length equals 15 residues. Together with reference TRBV29-1 and TRBJ1-3, the CDR3 gives the full variable domain: SAVISQKPSRDICQRGTSLTIQCQVDSQVTMMFWYRQQPGQSLTLIATANQGSEATYESGFVIDKFPISRPNLTFSTLTVSNMSPEDSSIYLCSVLDRGVSGNTIYFGEGSWLTVV.

The chain employs TRBV5-5 and TRBJ2-7; maybe TRBD1 (6 bases). The V and J ends lost 0 bases and 1 base respectively, with 14 bases between them. This CDR3 has 16 residues. Germline CDR1 and CDR2: SGHKS and YYEKEE (reference sequence). CDR3 amino acids: CASSLVRTANSYEQYF. CDR3 in DNA: TGTGCCAGCAGCTTGGTAAGGACAGCGAATTCCTACGAGCAGTACTTC.

The chain has TRBV6-5 and TRBJ1-1; D not certain. The CDR3 sequence is 11 residues long. V was clipped by 10 bases and J by 1 base, with 7 bases between them. CDR1 and CDR2 from the germline V gene are MNHEY and SVGAGI. CDR3 protein: CATHWNTEAFF. As DNA, the CDR3 is TGTGCCACTCACTGGAACACTGAAGCTTTCTTT.

The V call is TRBV11-1, the J call TRBJ1-1; the match to TRBD1 covers 9 bases. Germline V gene sequence: CDR1 SGHAT, CDR2 FQDESV (reference sequence). The CDR3 covers 14 residues. Germline trimming cut 3 bases from V and 5 bases from J; bases unmatched to any gene: 4. The CDR3 DNA sequence: TGTGCCAGCAGCTTGGGAGACAGGGGGACTGAAGCTTTCTTT. Translation: CASSLGDRGTEAFF.

This clone showed up just once. The rearrangement uses TRBV5-4 and TRBJ1-1; 9 positions match TRBD1. The CDR3 is 15 residues long. Germline V CDR1 and CDR2: SGHNT, YYREEE (reference sequence). V lost 3 bases and J lost 5; bases outside the gene matches: 8. CDR3 sequence reads: CASSWNDRGFTEAFF. The CDR3 DNA sequence: TGTGCCAGCAGCTGGAATGACAGGGGGTTTACTGAAGCTTTCTTT.

This chain joins TRBV7-2 and TRBJ2-1; no clear D gene. Trimming took off 0 bases at V and 1 base at J, with 10 bases between the two ends. CDR3 length: 16 residues. Per the germline V gene, CDR1 is SGHTA and CDR2 is FQGNSA. CDR3 amino acids: CASSLAPRASYNEQFF. The CDR3 DNA sequence: TGTGCCAGCAGCTTAGCGCCCCGCGCGTCCTACAATGAGCAGTTCTTC.

The V and J genes are TRBV28 and TRBJ2-1; TRBD2 is a possible D gene (5 bases). The germline CDR1 and CDR2 sequences are MDHEN and SYDVKM. The CDR3 sequence is 14 residues long. Trimming removed 5 bases at V and 5 bases at J, with 13 bases between. Here the CDR3 DNA reads TGTGCCAGCAGTATTCTAGCCCAGCACAATGAGCAGTTCTTC. This sequence encodes CASSILAQHNEQFF.

The chain couples TRBV4-2 to TRBJ2-5; D is perhaps TRBD2 (5 bases). Per germline, CDR1 LGHNA and CDR2 YNFKEQ. The CDR3 is made up of 13 amino acids. The V end was cut by 0 bases, the J end by 4 bases, with 6 bases between. Here the CDR3 DNA reads TGTGCCAGCAGCCAAGAGAGGGTAGAGACCCAGTACTTC. Amino acids: CASSQERVETQYF.

The chain links TRBV27 to TRBJ2-3; D ambiguous. The CDR3 consists of 14 residues. V lost 5 bases and J lost 1, with 10 bases in between. Germline V lookup: CDR1 MNHEY, CDR2 SMNVEV (reference sequence). The CDR3 coding sequence is TGTGCCAGCAGTGCTATTCCCCGCACAGATACGCAGTATTTT. Its translation is CASSAIPRTDTQYF.

This chain links TRBV7-2 with TRBJ1-2, with D perhaps TRBD1 (6 bases). There are 15 residues in the CDR3. V was clipped by 7 bases and J by 4 bases, with 19 bases between them. The germline gives CDR1 SGHTA, CDR2 FQGNSA. CDR3 amino acids: CASTQGGGGPYGYTF. CDR3 coding DNA: TGTGCCAGCACCCAAGGGGGAGGGGGGCCCTATGGCTACACCTTC.